The rows below give T cell receptor beta chains drawn from one sample of a study of tumor and adjacent non-tumor tissue in lung cancer. MiXCR was run by TCRdb on the multiplex PCR reads, yielding one entry per CDR3 protein. The sample consists of 68,000 or so distinct CDR3 sequences, 50% to 60% of them appearing once. The sample was lung tumor tissue. All receptors come from a man aged 45-60 years with non-small cell lung cancer. Each CDR3 is given with its conserved first and last residue. A D gene is named only where the DNA matches it firmly. Clone size is shown for a subset of rows, as once, few, many or a class of expanded clone.

V	J	D	size	CDR3	DNA
TRBV7-8	TRBJ2-4	NA	NA	CASSLAVDPKNIQYF	TGTGCCAGCAGCTTAGCGGTGGATCCCAAAAACATTCAGTACTTC
TRBV5-8	TRBJ2-5	TRBD1	few	CVSSRQTGPETQYF	TGTGTCAGTAGCCGTCAGACAGGGCCAGAGACCCAGTACTTC
TRBV28	TRBJ2-5	NA	NA	CASSPRTHGRETQCF	TGTGCCAGCAGTCCACGGACACACGGACGAGAGACCCAGTGCTTC
TRBV2	TRBJ1-5	NA	NA	CASSEGGVGQPQHF	TGTGCCAGCAGTGAAGGAGGGGTTGGTCAGCCCCAGCATTTT
TRBV14	TRBJ1-3	NA	many	CASSPSGVYTIYF	TGTGCCAGCAGCCCATCAGGGGTGTACACCATATATTTT
TRBV18	TRBJ2-3	TRBD2	NA	CASSPTSGGATDTQYF	TGTGCCAGCTCACCGACTAGCGGGGGCGCCACAGATACGCAGTATTTT
TRBV29-1	TRBJ2-1	TRBD2	NA	CSVEMGLAYSEQFF	TGCAGCGTTGAGATGGGACTAGCATATAGTGAGCAGTTCTTC
TRBV4-1	TRBJ2-3	NA	once	CASRSQGYTDMQYF	TGCGCCAGCAGATCCCAGGGCTATACAGATATGCAGTATTTT
TRBV5-1	TRBJ2-7	NA	NA	CASSLFTGSYEQYF	TGCGCCAGCAGCTTGTTCACGGGATCCTACGAGCAGTACTTC
TRBV6-6	TRBJ2-6	TRBD2	many	CASSYTRLARRTGANVLTF	TGTGCCAGCAGTTACACCCGACTAGCCCGGAGAACTGGGGCCAACGTCCTGACTTTC
TRBV10-1	TRBJ2-1	TRBD2	few	CASKQGLAGEQFF	TGCGCCAGCAAACAGGGACTAGCGGGTGAGCAGTTCTTC
TRBV28	TRBJ2-6	NA	few	CASRVGLRSGANVLTF	TGTGCCAGCAGGGTCGGTTTAAGGTCTGGGGCCAACGTCCTGACTTTC